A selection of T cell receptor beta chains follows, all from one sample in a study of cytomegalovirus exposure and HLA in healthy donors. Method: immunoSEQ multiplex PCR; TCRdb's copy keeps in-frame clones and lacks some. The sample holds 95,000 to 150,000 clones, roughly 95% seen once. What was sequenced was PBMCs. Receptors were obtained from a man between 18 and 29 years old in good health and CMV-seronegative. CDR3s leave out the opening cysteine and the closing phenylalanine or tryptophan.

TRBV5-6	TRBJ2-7	ASSLGTDYSYEQY
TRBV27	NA	ASSLWGGEQY
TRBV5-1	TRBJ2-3	ASSLSGGTDTQY
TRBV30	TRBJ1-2	AWTGQIEDGYT
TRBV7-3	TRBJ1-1	ASSLTGNTEAF
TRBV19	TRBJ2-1	ASSHNSNEQF
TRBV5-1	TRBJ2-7	ASSGGQGAYEQY
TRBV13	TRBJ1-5	ASSLGQGGNQPQH
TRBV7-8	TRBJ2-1	ASRSRLAPNNEQF
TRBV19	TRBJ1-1	ASNDGGGSEAF
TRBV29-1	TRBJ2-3	SVGGSLRNTQY
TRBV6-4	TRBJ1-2	ASSDMSGGGGYT
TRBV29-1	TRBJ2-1	SASGRVYNEQF
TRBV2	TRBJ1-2	ASSPRNYGYT
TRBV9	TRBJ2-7	ASSVAGWDRAHEQY
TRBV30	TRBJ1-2	AWRQGQGYGYT
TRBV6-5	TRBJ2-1	ASTPSGSKYNEQF